A single sample is the source of the 19 T cell receptor beta chains below, sequenced in a study of shared clonotypes between healthy human individuals. Repertoires were generated with immunoSEQ multiplex PCR, while TCRdb's copy carries only in-frame clones and drops some. The table lists about half a million clones, roughly 80% of them singletons. Sample: PBMCs. The source of these receptors is a middle-aged woman in good health. Some clones in this sample may be carry-over from other donors' samples.

The V call is TRBV9, the J call TRBJ2-3; 8 positions match TRBD2. V trimming: 1 base; J trimming: 6 bases; junction bases outside the gene matches: 10. The CDR3 totals 16 residues. Germline V CDR1 and CDR2: SGDLS, YYNGEE. In nucleotides, the CDR3 is TGTGCCAGCAGCGTAACCCCCGGACTAGCCTCCGATACGCAGTATTTT. Its protein is CASSVTPGLASDTQYF.

This clone is a singleton in its sample. A far more abundant clone sits one base away, making this likely a read error. The chain links TRBV7-9 to TRBJ1-2; TRBD1 agrees at 7 bases. Germline V lookup: CDR1 SEHNR, CDR2 FQNEAQ (reference sequence). This CDR3 spans 15 amino acids. V was pared by 1 base and J by 4 bases, with 6 bases of the junction left unmatched. The CDR3 here is CASSLEPGQRYGYTF. In DNA form, the CDR3 reads TGTGCCAGCAGCTTAGAACCGGGACAGCGCTATGGCTACACCTTC.

The V and J genes are TRBV7-9 and TRBJ2-3; 10 bases map to TRBD2. This CDR3 has 18 residues. V shed 1 base, J shed 1 base, and the junction held 8 bases outside the gene matches. Per germline, CDR1 SEHNR and CDR2 FQNEAQ (reference sequence). CDR3 sequence reads: CASSLVRLAGAGTDTQYF. In DNA, the CDR3 is TGTGCCAGCAGCTTAGTCAGGCTAGCGGGAGCAGGCACAGATACGCAGTATTTT. Full variable domain (remainder filled in from reference TRBV7-9 and TRBJ2-3): DTGVSQNPRHKITKRGQNVTFRCDPISEHNRLYWYRQTLGQGPEFLTYFQNEAQLEKSRLLSDRFSAERPKGSFSTLEIQRTEQGDSAMYLCASSLVRLAGAGTDTQYFGPGTRLTVL.

This clone was counted a few times. A much larger clonotype is one base distant, so this may be a read error. The identical CDR3 is also encoded by other nucleotide sequences in the sample. The rearrangement uses TRBV10-2 and TRBJ1-2; D is ambiguous. Germline CDR1 reads WSHSY; CDR2 reads SAAADI. Trimming took off 0 bases at V and 3 bases at J, with 5 bases between the two ends. The CDR3 covers 13 residues. The CDR3 protein is CASSESGDYGYTF. The CDR3 nucleotides are TGCGCCAGCAGTGAGTCTGGGGACTATGGCTACACCTTC.

The CDR3 region is CASRPGQAGLYGYTF. The CDR3 DNA is TGCGCCAGCAGACCAGGACAGGCCGGTCTCTATGGCTACACCTTC. The chain links TRBV5-1 to TRBJ1-2; 7 bases line up with TRBD1. Germline values: CDR1 SGHRS, CDR2 YFSETQ. This CDR3 spans 15 amino acids. V was pared by 5 bases and J by 4 bases, with 11 bases of the junction left unmatched.

This clone was found a few times. CDR3 in DNA: TGTGCCAGCAGCTTAGCGCCTATTTCCCACGAGCAGTACTTC. Residues: CASSLAPISHEQYF. The genes are TRBV7-8 and TRBJ2-7; D remains ambiguous. V lost 0 bases, J lost 5 bases, and 11 bases lay in between. This CDR3 has 14 residues. Germline V gene data show CDR1 as SGHVS and CDR2 as FQNEAQ.

The V call is TRBV10-2, the J call TRBJ1-4; 7 positions match TRBD1. V lost 2 bases and J lost 5; bases outside the gene matches: 8. This CDR3 is built from 16 residues. CDR1 and CDR2 from the germline V gene are WSHSY and SAAADI. CDR3 region: CASSEGTAPLNEKLFF. CDR3 in DNA: TGCGCCAGCAGTGAGGGGACAGCACCATTGAATGAAAAACTGTTTTTT.

The chain recombines TRBV14 with TRBJ2-7, with D possibly TRBD1 on 6 matching bases. Germline V CDR1 and CDR2: SGHDN, FVKESK. This CDR3 region has 14 residues. Trimming took off 5 bases at V and 6 bases at J, with 17 bases between the two ends. CDR3 bases: TGTGCCAGCAGCGACAGGTTGGCGTACTCCGAGCAGTACTTC. Protein product: CASSDRLAYSEQYF.

In its sample, this clone was seen a few times. The V and J genes are TRBV7-9 and TRBJ2-1; TRBD2 matches 7 bases. Trimming removed 5 bases from V and 1 base from J; junction bases left unmatched: 8. Germline CDR1 SEHNR, CDR2 FQNEAQ (reference sequence). The CDR3 extends over 16 amino acids. CDR3 region: CASSQEFSGSYNEQFF. For the CDR3, the DNA is TGTGCCAGCAGCCAAGAGTTTAGCGGGTCCTACAATGAGCAGTTCTTC.

A note on this clone: It differs at one base from a far larger clone, so likely a read error. This chain uses TRBV7-2 with TRBJ1-1; maybe TRBD1 (6 bases). The CDR3 length is 13 residues. CDR1 SGHTA and CDR2 FQGNSA come from the germline V gene. The CDR3 sequence: CASGWGANTDAFF. CDR3 in DNA: TGTGCCAGCGGGTGGGGGGCCAACACTGATGCTTTCTTT. Full variable domain (missing parts from reference TRBV7-2 and TRBJ1-1): GAGVSQSPSNKVTEKGKDVELRCDPISGHTALYWYRQSLGQGLEFLIYFQGNSAPDKSGLPSDRFSAERTGGSVSTLTIQRTQQEDSAVYLCASGWGANTDAFFGQGTRLTVV.

The rearrangement joins TRBV11-2 to TRBJ1-1; unclear D gene. The V gene lost 1 base and the J gene lost 7 bases, with 13 bases spanning the gap. CDR3 length: 14 residues. Germline CDR1 reads SGHAT; CDR2 reads FQNNGV. For the CDR3, the DNA is TGTGCCAGCAGCTTAGTCCGGGCGCCACATGAAGCTTTCTTT. It specifies CASSLVRAPHEAFF.

This clone was seen many times. This chain uses TRBV14 with TRBJ2-7, with unresolved D. V lost 3 bases, J lost 1 base, and 7 bases lay in between. The germline V gene encodes CDR1 SGHDN and CDR2 FVKESK. The CDR3 length is 13 residues. Here the CDR3 reads CASSQTNSYEQYF. DNA of the CDR3: TGTGCCAGCAGCCAGACAAATTCCTACGAGCAGTACTTC.

This sequence joins TRBV10-3 and TRBJ2-2; D could derive from TRBD1 or TRBD2 (5 bases each). This CDR3 is built from 14 residues. Trimming pared 10 bases from V and 6 bases from J, leaving 18 bases between. Per germline, CDR1 ENHRY and CDR2 SYGVKD. CDR3 nucleotides: TGTGCCACCCGAAGGGGCGACGGGGCCGGGGAGCTGTTTTTT. It translates to CATRRGDGAGELFF.

V usage is TRBV19 and J usage is TRBJ2-6; D remains unclear. CDR1 is LNHDA and CDR2 is SQIVND in the germline V gene (reference sequence). CDR3 size: 15 residues. With 3 bases removed from V and 1 base from J, the gap between germline ends came to 7 bases. In nucleotides, the CDR3 is TGTGCCAGTAGTATCCCCGGTTCTGGGGCCAACGTCCTGACTTTC. Translation gives CASSIPGSGANVLTF.

The J gene is TRBJ2-5, the V gene TRBV9; 9 positions match TRBD1. The V segment lost 4 bases and the J segment 5 bases; nucleotides outside the gene matches: 9. The CDR3 is 15 residues long. Germline loops: CDR1 SGDLS, CDR2 YYNGEE. The CDR3 sequence is CASSPHTTGGETQYF. CDR3 nucleotide sequence: TGTGCCAGCAGCCCGCACACCACAGGGGGCGAGACCCAGTACTTC.

Regarding this clone: This sequence is one base from a far larger clone and is likely a read error. J is TRBJ2-2 and V is TRBV30; D is unclear. The CDR3 is 13 amino acids. With 1 base removed from V and 5 bases from J, the gap between germline ends came to 8 bases. In germline, CDR1 is GTSNPN, CDR2 SVGIG (reference sequence). CDR3 nucleotides: TGTGCCTGGAGTGCTTGGGGTACCGGGGAGCTGTTTTTT. Translated: CAWSAWGTGELFF.

Remarks on this clone: With only one base between it and a far larger clone, this is likely a read error. The genes are TRBV30 and TRBJ1-5, with TRBD1 as a possible D gene (5 bases). This CDR3 comprises 15 residues. Germline CDR1 and CDR2: GTSNPN and SVGIG (reference sequence). V dropped 2 bases and J dropped 3 bases, with 14 bases sitting between them. CDR3 region: CAWSTGQLYNQPQHF. CDR3 sequence (DNA): TGTGCCTGGAGTACGGGGCAGCTATACAATCAGCCCCAGCATTTT.

A word on this clone: A far larger clone is one nucleotide away, so this likely arose from a read error. The CDR3 does not close with the conserved phenylalanine or tryptophan, likely indicating a read error. The genes are TRBV2 and TRBJ1-1; D remains unclear. The germline CDR1 and CDR2 sequences are SNHLY and FYNNEI. The CDR3 is made up of 13 amino acids. Trimming cost V 3 bases and J 3 bases, with 8 bases left between them. CDR3 loop: CASSDEVDTEAFS. DNA for the CDR3: TGTGCCAGCAGTGATGAGGTAGACACTGAAGCTTTCTCT.

This chain links TRBV7-8 with TRBJ1-5; 8 nucleotides match TRBD1. The CDR3 contains 15 residues. V shed 5 bases, J shed 2 bases, and the junction held 5 bases outside the gene matches. Germline CDR1 SGHVS, CDR2 FQNEAQ. CDR3 coding DNA: TGTGCCAGCAGCCGGGACAGGAGGGGCAATCAGCCCCAGCATTTT. Its protein is CASSRDRRGNQPQHF.